This paragraph reports one T cell receptor (beta chain). What it binds is unknown. Germline V gene lookup returns CDR1 SGHKS and CDR2 YYEKEE (reference sequence). The V and J ends lost 1 base and 6 bases respectively, with 14 bases between them. This CDR3 is 15 amino acids long. The donor cohort consisted entirely of Caucasian adults residing in Nashville, Tennessee. The study separated CD4+ cells into CD45RA+ naive and CD45RA-negative memory subsets. This entry is derived from a study of shared clonotypes between healthy human individuals. Overall study findings and caveats: All-four-donor shared clonotypes had higher generation probabilities than non-shared clonotypes did. Among four donors, roughly 5% of naive CD4 clonotypes were found in common.

Clones were sequenced by immunoSEQ multiplex PCR, and TCRdb holds only the in-frame ones, with some missing. The sample contains 1.5 million to 1.9 million clones, roughly 98% of which appear only once. The sequencing sample was made of naive CD4+ T cells sorted from blood. Subset given: CD45RA+ positively selected. The receptor comes from a man in his thirties or forties in good health. The gene calls are TRBV5-5 and TRBJ1-5; TRBD1 is a possible D gene (6 bases). In DNA, the CDR3 is TGTGCCAGCAGCTTGTTGGGACAAAGAAGTCAGCCCCAGCATTTT. This sequence encodes CASSLLGQRSQPQHF.